The clone carrying this T cell receptor beta chain was seen more than once but under ten times. Antigen unknown. Germline CDR1 MNHEY, CDR2 SMNVEV (reference sequence). Trimming at V came to 6 bases and at J to 5 bases, leaving 9 bases not matched to a gene. The length of the CDR3 is 16 residues. TCRdb itself ran the 5' RACE reads through MiXCR, one entry per CDR3 protein. The sample yields hundreds of thousands of distinct CDR3 sequences, 8% to 9% seen once. This entry belongs to a study of identical twins. Study-level points and caveats: The study reached conclusions through statistical analysis that was cross-sectional, not following the same donors. Insertions were reduced in abundant cord blood beta clonotypes but not in memory repertoires. Out-of-frame sharing of TCR alpha in monozygotic twins was underestimated by models.

In every case, the donor was a healthy Caucasian. These data also featured in a second study, about yellow fever vaccine responses in identical twins.

This rearrangement joins TRBV27 to TRBJ2-2; TRBD2 matches 10 bases. The clonotype comes from a young woman in good health. The sequenced sample consisted of PBMCs. In DNA form, the CDR3 reads TGTGCCAGCAGACTGCTAGCGGGAGAGGAAACCGGGGAGCTGTTTTTT. Amino acid sequence: CASRLLAGEETGELFF.